The entry below describes one T cell receptor (beta chain). Its antigen is currently unknown. The data stem from a study of cytomegalovirus exposure and HLA in healthy donors. Sequenced by immunoSEQ multiplex PCR; TCRdb stores in-frame clones only, minus some. This sample has approximately 110,000 clones, with 85% to 90% found just once. The V end lost 0 bases, the J end lost 3 bases, and 12 bases lay between the germline ends. This CDR3 region has 16 residues. CDR1 is MDHEN, CDR2 SYDVKM, per germline. Separate from the 666-subject first cohort, the approximately 120-subject validation cohort was the one that the donors belonged to. Study findings and constraints: Through in vitro validation, three CMV-associated chains were shown to be specific for CMV antigens. Researchers catalogued over 150 TCR beta chains as cytomegalovirus-associated.

V usage is TRBV28 and J usage is TRBJ2-1, with D unclear. Material for sequencing was PBMCs. This sequence was found in a woman aged 18-29 years in good health and CMV-seronegative. In nucleotides, the CDR3 is TGTGCCAGCAGTTTATGCAACAGCCTCTTCTACAATGAGCAGTTCTTC. Residues: CASSLCNSLFYNEQFF.